These 14 T cell receptor beta chains were all obtained from the same sample, sequenced in a study of T cells in Graves' hyperthyroidism and ophthalmopathy. Using RNA transcripts as the source, TCR beta CDR3 regions were amplified. HTBI primers were employed in a first-round RT-PCR of the TCR CDR3. TCRdb passed the multiplex PCR reads through MiXCR, listing each CDR3 protein once. The sample contains some 530,000 distinct CDR3 sequences, about 20% of which appear only once. The sample was blood. The receptor set was obtained from a woman in her 70s with Graves' ophthalmopathy.

The genes are TRBV19 and TRBJ2-2, with D possibly matching TRBD2 (5 bases). The CDR3 sequence is 16 residues long. Germline V lookup: CDR1 LNHDA, CDR2 SQIVND (reference sequence). The germline V and J ends were trimmed by 0 bases and 5 bases, with 13 bases remaining between them. CDR3 coding DNA: TGTGCCAGTAGTATAGATCCATTTCCGGGGACCGGGGAGCTGTTTTTT. This sequence encodes CASSIDPFPGTGELFF.

The chain joins TRBV18 to TRBJ2-7; 7 nucleotides line up with TRBD2. J was trimmed by 3 bases and V by 6 bases; bases with no gene match: 8. The CDR3 sequence is 14 residues long. Germline values: CDR1 KGHSH, CDR2 LQKENI. The CDR3 nucleotides are TGTGCCAGCTCCCCTCTGGGGGGGGACTACGAGCAGTACTTC. Its translation: CASSPLGGDYEQYF.

There are many counts of this clonotype. J is TRBJ2-1 and V is TRBV7-2; 8 bases are shared with TRBD1. The J segment lost 7 bases and the V segment lost 6 bases, leaving 14 bases of the junction unmatched. This CDR3 comprises 16 residues. Germline V gene lookup returns CDR1 SGHTA and CDR2 FQGNSA. The CDR3 loop is CASSTTAGTGFNEQFF. The CDR3 DNA is TGTGCCAGCAGTACTACCGCCGGGACAGGTTTTAATGAGCAGTTCTTC.

V and J are TRBV25-1 and TRBJ2-7, with TRBD2 matching 7 bases. J lost 5 bases, V lost 0 bases, and 13 bases had no gene match. This CDR3 is 17 amino acids long. The germline CDR1 and CDR2 sequences are MGHDK and SYGVNS. CDR3 coding DNA: TGTGCCAGCAGTGAATATGGAGTGGGGCAGGGAGGGGACGAGCAGTACTTC. Translated, it gives CASSEYGVGQGGDEQYF.

This clonotype occurred a few times. The rearrangement joins TRBV12-3 or TRBV12-4 to TRBJ2-3; D ambiguous. The CDR3 has 14 residues. Trimming cost V 6 bases and J 2 bases, with 12 bases left between them. The CDR3 sequence: CASRPTSSTDTQYF. The CDR3 DNA reads as TGTGCCAGCAGACCCACGTCGTCCACAGATACGCAGTATTTT.

This clonotype was observed a handful of times. V and J are TRBV3-1 and TRBJ1-6; D is unclear. Germline V gene lookup returns CDR1 LGHDT and CDR2 YNNKEL (reference sequence). The CDR3 loop spans 16 amino acids. V was pared by 0 bases and J by 6 bases, with 12 bases between. The CDR3 is CASSQDTTRINSPLHF. The CDR3, as DNA: TGTGCCAGCAGCCAAGATACAACACGGATTAATTCACCCCTCCACTTT.

This clonotype was detected a few times. The chain employs TRBV29-1 and TRBJ2-1, with D hard to call. V lost 1 base, J lost 8 bases, and 9 bases lay in between. Germline-derived CDR1 and CDR2 are SQVTM and ANQGSEA. This CDR3 region has 12 residues. The chain's CDR3 is CSVEGSWDEQFF. In DNA form, the CDR3 reads TGCAGCGTTGAAGGCTCCTGGGATGAGCAGTTCTTC.

This clonotype was counted only a few times. The V and J genes are TRBV4-2 and TRBJ1-1; perhaps TRBD1 as D (5 bases). V dropped 5 bases and J dropped 1 base, with 14 bases sitting between them. CDR3 length: 15 amino acids. Germline loops: CDR1 LGHNA, CDR2 YNFKEQ. CDR3 in DNA: TGTGCCAGCAGCGACGGGGGGAACGCGAACACTGAAGCTTTCTTT. It codes for CASSDGGNANTEAFF.

The sample holds a few counts of this clonotype. The chain combines TRBV6-2 or TRBV6-3 with TRBJ2-1, with D perhaps matching TRBD2 (5 bases). CDR3 size: 14 residues. V was pared by 4 bases and J by 4 bases, with 11 bases between. Germline loops: CDR1 MNHEY, CDR2 SVGEGT. In DNA form, the CDR3 reads TGTGCCAGCAGTTTACCCGGGAAATACAATGAGCAGTTCTTC. Protein: CASSLPGKYNEQFF.

The DNA of the CDR3 is TGCAGTGCTAGCTCTCTAGCGGGAGGCTCCTACAATGAGCAGTTCTTC. Protein product: CSASSLAGGSYNEQFF. The genes are TRBV20-1 and TRBJ2-1, with TRBD2 identical over 11 bases. From germline, CDR1 is DFQATT and CDR2 SNEGSKA (reference sequence). The CDR3 runs to 16 residues. J was trimmed by 0 bases and V by 3 bases; bases with no gene match: 4.

This clonotype came up a few times. The rearrangement links TRBV7-6 to TRBJ1-1; 7 bases align to TRBD1. Trimming took 5 bases from V and 0 from J; bases not matched to a gene: 6. This CDR3 contains 15 residues. Germline V lookup: CDR1 SGHVS, CDR2 FNYEAQ. The CDR3 protein is CASSIYRGVNTEAFF. As DNA, the CDR3 is TGTGCCAGCAGCATCTACAGGGGAGTGAACACTGAAGCTTTCTTT.

The sample holds one count of this clonotype. The rearrangement uses TRBV12-3 or TRBV12-4 and TRBJ2-6; D uncertain. V was clipped by 8 bases and J by 0 bases, with 5 bases between them. The CDR3 sequence is 13 residues long. CDR3 sequence reads: CASFPSGANVLTF. DNA of the CDR3: TGTGCCAGCTTCCCCTCTGGGGCCAACGTCCTGACTTTC.

The genes are TRBV6-1 and TRBJ1-1, with TRBD1 identical over 10 bases. V was pared by 5 bases and J by 4 bases, with 16 bases of the junction left unmatched. Germline CDR1 reads MNHNS; CDR2 reads SASEGT. The CDR3 consists of 18 residues. CDR3 sequence reads: CASSSPTGGPGLGTEAFF. The CDR3 DNA reads TGTGCCAGCAGTTCTCCGACAGGGGGCCCCGGTTTGGGCACTGAAGCTTTCTTT.

The table lists this clonotype with a few counts. This chain links TRBV6-2 or TRBV6-3 with TRBJ2-5; 10 nucleotides match TRBD2. The length of the CDR3 is 19 residues. Losses at the gene ends were 3 bases for V and 3 bases for J; bases not matched to a gene: 16. The V gene's germline CDR1 is MNHEY and CDR2 SVGEGT. CDR3 sequence: CASSYWRGTYTSGEETQYF. CDR3 nucleotides: TGTGCCAGCAGTTATTGGAGGGGGACCTACACTAGCGGGGAAGAGACCCAGTACTTC.